This T cell receptor beta chain was profiled in a study of blood T cell repertoires in COVID-19. In the study's own analysis: Amplifying reference gene primers gave estimates of nucleated cell counts. Libraries were prepared by immunoSEQ multiplex PCR; TCRdb keeps only in-frame clonotypes and omits some of them. The DNA was the basis for D and trimming; V, J and clone size are from that table. The sample contains about 99,000 clones, around 85% of which appear only once. The V segment lost 6 bases and the J segment 0 bases; nucleotides outside the gene matches: 11. CDR1 and CDR2 (germline): LNHDA, SQIVND (reference sequence). CDR3 length: 18 residues.

This clonotype was obtained from a woman at least 80 years old with active or convalescent COVID-19. The material sequenced was peripheral blood. The chain combines TRBV19 with TRBJ1-6, with 7 bases fitting TRBD1. CDR3 protein: CASSQTQGTSSYNSPLHF. The CDR3 bases are TGTGCCAGTAGCCAAACACAGGGGACGAGCTCCTATAATTCACCCCTCCACTTT.